This T cell receptor beta chain originates from a study of T cells after yellow fever vaccination. The CDR3 length is 14 residues. Germline V gives CDR1 DFQATT, CDR2 SNEGSKA (reference sequence). V trimming: 5 bases; J trimming: 6 bases; junction bases outside the gene matches: 9. TCRdb re-analysed the 5' RACE reads in MiXCR, keeping a single row per CDR3 protein. The table lists around 320,000 distinct CDR3 sequences, approximately 10% of them singletons. Study-wide results and limits: Clonotypes shared by both compartments, CD4 and CD8, made up a small share. From the bulk population, abundant clonotypes could contaminate and appear within FACS-sorted repertoires. Subsequent to the booster, the majority of primary-vaccination clones reappeared (96% CD4, 85% to 90% CD8).

With regard to this clonotype: What it recognizes is unknown.

The TCR sequence derives from a man aged 18-30 years who received the YFV17D yellow fever vaccine. The material was CD4+ T cells sorted from PBMCs, obtained 5 days after the yellow fever booster vaccination. The rearrangement uses TRBV20-1 and TRBJ2-1; TRBD2 agrees at 8 bases. DNA of the CDR3: TGCAGTGCTCCGCGGAGTAGCGGGATCAATGAGCAGTTCTTC. Protein: CSAPRSSGINEQFF.